The 13 T cell receptor beta chains listed next were all sequenced from one sample in a study of beta chain features in type 1 diabetes. Study results and caveats: In every one of the four CD4+ subsets, TCRB CDR3s were moderately but significantly shorter in Type 1 diabetes patients.

Their antigens remain unidentified. What was sequenced were expressed TCRB transcripts, since all of the isolated RNA had been reverse transcribed. Profiled with immunoSEQ multiplex PCR; TCRdb holds only in-frame clones, not every one. The sample lists about 170,000 clones; 7.8% were seen once. Sequencing was carried out using central memory CD4+ T cells from blood. These receptors originate from a woman in her forties with type 1 diabetes.

The chain links TRBV7-9 to TRBJ2-3, with 7 positions matching TRBD1. V was clipped by 5 bases and J by 4 bases; unmatched bases: 6. Germline V gene sequence: CDR1 SEHNR, CDR2 FQNEAQ (reference sequence). CDR3 size: 14 residues. The DNA of the CDR3 is TGTGCCAGCAGCCAGACAGGGCCGCCAGATACGCAGTATTTT. Its translation: CASSQTGPPDTQYF. The full variable domain, completed using reference TRBV7-9 and TRBJ2-3, is DTGVSQNPRHKITKRGQNVTFRCDPISEHNRLYWYRQTLGQGPEFLTYFQNEAQLEKSRLLSDRFSAERPKGSFSTLEIQRTEQGDSAMYLCASSQTGPPDTQYFGPGTRLTVL.

The chain carries TRBV5-4 and TRBJ1-5; D uncertain. V gave up 0 bases and J gave up 5 bases, with 6 bases separating them. CDR1 is SGHNT, CDR2 YYREEE, per germline (reference sequence). The CDR3 totals 13 residues. The CDR3 DNA is TGTGCCAGCAGCTTGGGACGGGATCAGCCCCAGCATTTT. Its translation is CASSLGRDQPQHF.

This clone was counted only a few times. The chain couples TRBV7-2 to TRBJ1-1, with 8 bases that match TRBD1. CDR1 is SGHTA, CDR2 FQGNSA, per germline. CDR3 length: 14 amino acids. The V gene end was trimmed by 6 bases and the J gene end by 0 bases; junction bases not matched to a gene: 3. The CDR3 protein is CASRLTGVNTEAFF. The CDR3 DNA reads as TGTGCCAGCAGGTTGACAGGGGTGAACACTGAAGCTTTCTTT. Looking up the rest from reference TRBV7-2 and TRBJ1-1 gives the full variable domain: GAGVSQSPSNKVTEKGKDVELRCDPISGHTALYWYRQSLGQGLEFLIYFQGNSAPDKSGLPSDRFSAERTGGSVSTLTIQRTQQEDSAVYLCASRLTGVNTEAFFGQGTRLTVV.

This clone was observed a handful of times. V and J are TRBV30 and TRBJ1-2; maybe TRBD1 (5 bases). This CDR3 spans 12 amino acids. V was pared by 4 bases and J by 2 bases, with 8 bases between. CDR1 GTSNPN and CDR2 SVGIG come from the germline V gene (reference sequence). Written as DNA, the CDR3 is TGTGCCTGGACAAAGGGGAACTATGGCTACACCTTC. It yields the protein CAWTKGNYGYTF.

The chain has TRBV30 and TRBJ1-4; D is undetermined. The germline V and J ends were trimmed by 0 bases and 8 bases, with 7 bases remaining between them. CDR3 length equals 12 residues. In germline, CDR1 is GTSNPN, CDR2 SVGIG (reference sequence). CDR3 bases: TGTGCCTGGAGTGTAATACGGGAAAAACTGTTTTTT. Its protein is CAWSVIREKLFF.

The CDR3 is CASSPSRGNGYTF. The CDR3 coding sequence is TGTGCCAGCAGCCCTTCGAGAGGGAATGGCTACACCTTC. The V gene is TRBV14, the J gene TRBJ1-2; D unclear. CDR1 is SGHDN and CDR2 is FVKESK in the germline V gene. The CDR3 extends over 13 amino acids. V was pared by 4 bases and J by 6 bases, with 12 bases between.

This clone was observed a handful of times. V and J are TRBV7-9 and TRBJ1-1; 8 bases line up with TRBD1. Germline V gene sequence: CDR1 SEHNR, CDR2 FQNEAQ (reference sequence). The V segment lost 5 bases and the J segment 1 base; nucleotides outside the gene matches: 6. The CDR3 is 15 amino acids. The CDR3 DNA sequence: TGTGCCAGCAGCCCTGGGACAGGTTCGAACACTGAAGCTTTCTTT. Protein: CASSPGTGSNTEAFF.

The chain employs TRBV5-6 and TRBJ1-5; D unclear. Germline V gene lookup returns CDR1 SGHDT and CDR2 YYEEEE. Trimming shortened V by 4 bases and J by 2 bases, and 16 bases separated the two germline ends. CDR3 length: 16 residues. The CDR3 DNA follows: TGTGCCAGCAGCCGAGGAGCGGCTAGCGGCAATCAGCCCCAGCATTTT. Its protein is CASSRGAASGNQPQHF. The entire variable domain, with the rest obtained from reference TRBV5-6 and TRBJ1-5, is as follows: DAGVTQSPTHLIKTRGQQVTLRCSPKSGHDTVSWYQQALGQGPQFIFQYYEEEERQRGNFPDRFSGHQFPNYSSELNVNALLLGDSALYLCASSRGAASGNQPQHFGDGTRLSIL.

A few counts support this clone. This rearrangement joins TRBV21-1 to TRBJ1-5; the DNA was not compared with TRBD1, the D call given in the table. TRBV21-1 is assigned pseudogene status. The CDR3 has 13 residues. The CDR3 region has the DNA TGTGCCAGCTCGGACAGGGCGGGACAGCCCCAGCATTTT. This encodes CASSDRAGQPQHF.

This clone has more than one count but fewer than ten. This chain links TRBV2 with TRBJ1-1; possible D gene TRBD1, 6 bases. This CDR3 is built from 15 residues. Germline V CDR1 and CDR2: SNHLY, FYNNEI. The ends were cut back, 10 bases at V and 3 bases at J, with 21 bases in the middle. CDR3 sequence reads: CATIPRSGAYTEAFF. CDR3 sequence (DNA): TGTGCCACCATCCCCCGATCAGGGGCTTACACTGAAGCTTTCTTT.

There are many counts of this clone. This chain links TRBV19 with TRBJ1-2, with 7 bases fitting TRBD1. Trimming at V came to 3 bases and at J to 0 bases, leaving 4 bases not matched to a gene. Germline V CDR1 and CDR2: LNHDA, SQIVND (reference sequence). The CDR3 has 15 residues. The CDR3: CASSIIGTANYGYTF. The CDR3 DNA is TGTGCCAGTAGTATCATCGGGACAGCTAACTATGGCTACACCTTC.

In this sample, this clone turned up a few times. V and J are TRBV4-1 and TRBJ1-5; no firm D call. Trimming removed 6 bases from V and 6 bases from J, with 12 bases in between. CDR1 and CDR2 (germline): MGHRA, YSYEKL. The CDR3 spans 13 residues. CDR3 DNA: TGCGCCAGCAGGGGAGAGGGCGCTCAGCCCCAGCATTTT. Translated: CASRGEGAQPQHF.

This clone was observed a few times. This rearrangement joins TRBV11-2 to TRBJ2-3; D perhaps matches TRBD2 (5 bases). V shed 7 bases and J shed 8 bases, with 13 bases lying between them. Germline V gene sequence: CDR1 SGHAT, CDR2 FQNNGV. The CDR3 sequence is 12 residues long. The CDR3 loop is CASTNPAGTQYF. The CDR3 DNA reads TGTGCCAGCACAAACCCCGCGGGTACGCAGTATTTT.